This paragraph reports one T cell receptor delta chain. This clone is regarded as medium-sized (0.01 to 0.1%). Its antigen target is currently unknown. No quality values exist for individual bases; no much larger clone is one base distant. Thymocytes were stained with Zombie NIR viability dye and antibodies against CD3 (UCHT1), TCRgammadelta (11F2), TCRVgamma9 (IMMU360) and TCRVdelta2 (IMMU389). TRD and TRG CDR3 repertoires were generated in bulk, separately, from sorted Vgamma9Vdelta2 and nonVgamma9Vdelta2 gammadelta thymocytes obtained from human fetal and pediatric thymuses. In Belgium, pediatric thymus tissue was obtained from children undergoing cardiac surgery. The pediatric thymus donors in the study ranged in age from roughly 1 to 11 years. Thymic cell suspensions were made from fetal and post-natal thymuses as previously described. NonVgamma9Vdelta2 thymocytes were sorted as CD3+ gammadeltaTCR+ cells that did not have the Vgamma9+Vdelta2+ phenotype. Cell sorting was done on a FACS Aria III cell sorter (BD Biosciences).

This specimen belongs to a study of fetal and pediatric gammadelta thymocytes (dated by TCRdb to 2022 to 2024). Regarding the research as a whole: The bulk gammadelta thymocyte repertoires, which combined previously published data with newly generated, unpublished data, were used to reinforce a single-cell study of gammadelta thymocyte development. The set of bulk gammadelta thymocyte repertoires included about ten subjects in total: 3 fetal thymus donors and 7 pediatric thymus donors. The bulk gammadelta thymocyte repertoires combined unpublished data with previously published data (refs 27,28). Bulk TCR repertoire data were added to increase subject numbers and strengthen the CDR3 publicity analysis. What the study reported, not specific to this receptor: Compared with post-natal repertoires, fetal gammadelta thymocyte repertoires were previously reported to be enriched for TRDV2, TRGV8 and TRGV9 usage, low N additions and public CDR3s.

Instrument on record: Illumina MiSeq. The authors' pipeline ran thus. For publicity analysis, the Vgamma9Vdelta2 and nonVgamma9Vdelta2 bulk CDR3 files of each subject were merged into one combined repertoire per subject. Using base R and dplyr, each CDR3 amino acid sequence was checked across 9 single-cell datasets and roughly 10 bulk repertoires to give a publicity score ranging from 0 to 19. TCRdb reran clone calling on the public reads with CATT; rows sharing one DNA sequence were then combined. TCRdb, not the original authors, processed these V and J calls. Within this sample are 2,000 or so delta-chain clones, with roughly a quarter of them counted one time only. The ten largest account for approximately 4.5% of the sample. Deletion took 3 bases off V and 0 bases off J, with a span of 11 bases between the germline ends. The CDR3 numbers 15 residues from cysteine through phenylalanine. The kept DNA is CDR3 alone, 45 bases in frame from the first base. Taken from the germline V gene, the CDR1 and CDR2 loops are TSWWSYY and QGS.

This chain joins TRDV1 to TRDJ1; 5 matching bases give a weak D call of TRDD2. This clonotype was obtained from a child who underwent cardiac surgery and was recorded as healthy. Sequences were obtained from non-Vgamma9Vdelta2 gamma-delta T cells from the thymus. This specimen's cell subset or site label, per the study, means: CD3+gammadeltaTCR+ thymocytes not co-expressing Vgamma9 and Vdelta2. The DNA reads as follows: TGTGCTCTTGGGGAGTTCCTGCCGTACACCGATAAACTCATCTTT. It codes for CALGEFLPYTDKLIF.